This TCR beta chain was documented in a study of T cell responses to AZD1222 COVID-19 vaccine. Sequencing used immunoSEQ multiplex PCR; TCRdb keeps in-frame clones, though not all of them. The repertoire consists of 130,000 to 150,000 clones, with approximately 88% occurring once and the leading ten covering about 15%. Concerning this clone itself: Its antigen is currently unknown.

Points from the study as a whole: Seropositive at baseline were only a handful of AZD1222 recipients. Once two AZD1222 doses were given, Spike-specific TCR breadth and depth went up.

V was clipped by 0 bases and J by 6 bases; unmatched bases: 8. CDR3 length: 16 amino acids. Germline values: CDR1 SGHKS, CDR2 YYEKEE (reference sequence). The chain uses TRBV5-5 and TRBJ2-7; 11 bases are shared with TRBD1. Sequences were derived from peripheral blood, sampled on day 0 of AZD1222 vaccination. This TCR was sampled from an adult in good health. CDR3 in amino acids: CASSLVVGTGGPEQYF. As DNA, the CDR3 is TGTGCCAGCAGCTTGGTGGTTGGGACAGGGGGTCCCGAGCAGTACTTC.